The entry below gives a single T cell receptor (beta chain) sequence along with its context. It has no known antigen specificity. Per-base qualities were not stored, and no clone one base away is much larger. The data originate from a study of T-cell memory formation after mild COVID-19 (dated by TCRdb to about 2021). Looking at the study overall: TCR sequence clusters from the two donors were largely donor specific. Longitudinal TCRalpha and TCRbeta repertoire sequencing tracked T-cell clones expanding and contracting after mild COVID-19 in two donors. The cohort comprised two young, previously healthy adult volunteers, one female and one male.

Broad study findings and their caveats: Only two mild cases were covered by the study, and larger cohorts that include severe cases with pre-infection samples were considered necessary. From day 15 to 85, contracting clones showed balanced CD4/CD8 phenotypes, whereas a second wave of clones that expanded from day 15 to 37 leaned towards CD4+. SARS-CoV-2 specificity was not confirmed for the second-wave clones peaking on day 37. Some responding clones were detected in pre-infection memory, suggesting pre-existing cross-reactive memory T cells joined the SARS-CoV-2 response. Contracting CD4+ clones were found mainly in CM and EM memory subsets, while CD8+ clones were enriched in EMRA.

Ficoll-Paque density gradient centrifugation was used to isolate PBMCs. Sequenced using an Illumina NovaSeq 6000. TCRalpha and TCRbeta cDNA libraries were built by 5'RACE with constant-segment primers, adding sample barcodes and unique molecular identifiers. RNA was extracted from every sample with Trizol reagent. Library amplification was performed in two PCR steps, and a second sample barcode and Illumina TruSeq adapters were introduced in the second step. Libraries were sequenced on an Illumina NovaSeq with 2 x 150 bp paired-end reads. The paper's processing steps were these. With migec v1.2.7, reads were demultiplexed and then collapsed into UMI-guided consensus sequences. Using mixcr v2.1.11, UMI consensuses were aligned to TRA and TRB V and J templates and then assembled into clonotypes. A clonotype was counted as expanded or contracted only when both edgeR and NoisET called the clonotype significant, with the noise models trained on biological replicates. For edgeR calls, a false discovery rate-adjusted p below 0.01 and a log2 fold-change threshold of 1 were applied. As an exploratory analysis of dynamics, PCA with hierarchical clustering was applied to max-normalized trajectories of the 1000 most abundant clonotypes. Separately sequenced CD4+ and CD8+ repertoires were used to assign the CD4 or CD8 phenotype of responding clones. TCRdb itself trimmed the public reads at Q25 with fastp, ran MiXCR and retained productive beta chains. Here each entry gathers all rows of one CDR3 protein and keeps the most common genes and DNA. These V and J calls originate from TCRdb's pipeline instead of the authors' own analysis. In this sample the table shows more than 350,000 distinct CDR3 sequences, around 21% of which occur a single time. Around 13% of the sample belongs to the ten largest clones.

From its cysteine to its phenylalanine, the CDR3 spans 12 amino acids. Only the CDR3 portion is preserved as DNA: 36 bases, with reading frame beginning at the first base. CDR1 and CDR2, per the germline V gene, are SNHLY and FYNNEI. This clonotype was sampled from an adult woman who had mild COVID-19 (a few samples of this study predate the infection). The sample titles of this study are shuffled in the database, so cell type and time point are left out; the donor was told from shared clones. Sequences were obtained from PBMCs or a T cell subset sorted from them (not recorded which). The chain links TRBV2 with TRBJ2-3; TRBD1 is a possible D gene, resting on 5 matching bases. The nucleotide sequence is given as TGTGCATTGGCAGGGATGTCAGATACGCAGTATTTT. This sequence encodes CALAGMSDTQYF.